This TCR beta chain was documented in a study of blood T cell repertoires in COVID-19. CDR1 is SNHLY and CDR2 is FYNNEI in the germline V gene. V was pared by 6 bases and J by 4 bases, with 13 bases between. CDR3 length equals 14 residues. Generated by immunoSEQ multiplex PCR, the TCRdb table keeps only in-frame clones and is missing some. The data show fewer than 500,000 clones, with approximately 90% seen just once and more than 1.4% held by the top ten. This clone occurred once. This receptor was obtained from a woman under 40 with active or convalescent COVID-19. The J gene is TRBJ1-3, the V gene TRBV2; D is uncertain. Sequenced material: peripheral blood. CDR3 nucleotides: TGTGCCAGCAGCCCTGAGGGAGCGGGAAACACCATATATTTT. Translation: CASSPEGAGNTIYF. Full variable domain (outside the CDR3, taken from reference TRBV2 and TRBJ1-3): EPEVTQTPSHQVTQMGQEVILRCVPISNHLYFYWYRQILGQKVEFLVSFYNNEISEKSEIFDDQFSVERPDGSNFTLKIRSTKLEDSAMYFCASSPEGAGNTIYFGEGSWLTVV.